The 10 T cell receptor beta chains given below trace back to one sample, sequenced in a study of T cells in Graves' hyperthyroidism and ophthalmopathy. RNA transcripts yielded amplified TCR beta CDR3 regions. Carried out on the TCR CDR3, a first-round RT-PCR used the HTBI primer set. TCRdb processed the multiplex PCR reads anew with MiXCR; each CDR3 protein has one entry. The data contain roughly 400,000 distinct CDR3 sequences, 11% to 15% of them seen just once; the ten biggest clones take up 25% to 30%. The sample comprised blood. All receptors derive from a man aged 45-65 years with Graves' ophthalmopathy.

The table lists this clonotype with a count of one. This may be a read error: a much more frequent sequence differs by one nucleotide. The gene calls are TRBV6-2 or TRBV6-3 and TRBJ2-7, with 7 nucleotides matching TRBD2. The CDR3 contains 17 residues. J gave up 2 bases and V 6 bases, and 16 bases lay outside the gene matches. CDR1 is MNHEY, CDR2 SVGEGT, per germline. CDR3 bases: TGTGCCAGCAGATACGGGGGTGGCGGGAGTTCCGCCTACGAGCAGTACTTC. The encoded protein is CASRYGGGGSSAYEQYF.

This chain links TRBV4-1 with TRBJ1-1; D ambiguous. CDR3 size: 14 residues. V was trimmed by 5 bases and J by 1 base, leaving 11 bases between them. Germline CDR1 and CDR2: MGHRA and YSYEKL. The CDR3 is CASSSRTRNTEAFF. Here the CDR3 DNA reads TGCGCCAGCAGCAGCAGGACTAGGAACACTGAAGCTTTCTTT.

This clonotype was picked up many times. One base away lies a much larger clone, so this may be a sequencing read error. The chain uses TRBV14 and TRBJ1-1; D is undetermined. Trimming pared 1 base from V and 1 base from J, leaving 7 bases between. The germline V gene has CDR1 SGHDN and CDR2 FVKESK. The CDR3 is 14 amino acids. The DNA for the CDR3 is TGTGCCAGCAGCCAAGGGGCCAGGAACACTGAAGCTTTCTTT. Protein product: CASSQGARNTEAFF.

This clonotype has a count of ten or more. The chain joins TRBV18 to TRBJ1-6; D not resolved. CDR1 is KGHSH, CDR2 LQKENI, per germline. This CDR3 is built from 14 residues. V lost 3 bases and J lost 5, with 8 bases in between. The CDR3 nucleotides read TGTGCCAGCTCACCGCAGATCGATAATTCACCCCTCCACTTT. Its protein product is CASSPQIDNSPLHF. Drawing the rest from reference TRBV18 and TRBJ1-6, the complete variable domain is NAGVMQNPRHLVRRRGQEARLRCSPMKGHSHVYWYRQLPEEGLKFMVYLQKENIIDESGMPKERFSAEFPKEGPSILRIQQVVRGDSAAYFCASSPQIDNSPLHFGNGTRLTVT.

This clonotype was observed a few times. The chain has TRBV12-5 and TRBJ2-5; 10 bases align to TRBD2. The CDR3 is 16 amino acids. J gave up 5 bases and V 5 bases, and 11 bases lay outside the gene matches. Germline V CDR1 and CDR2: LGHNT, FRNRAP. CDR3 loop: CASGPGLAVAGETQYF. CDR3 DNA sequence: TGTGCTAGTGGTCCTGGACTAGCGGTCGCAGGGGAGACCCAGTACTTC.

This clonotype was counted ten times or more. The chain carries TRBV7-8 and TRBJ2-7; D not certain. The CDR3 loop spans 15 amino acids. Germline V lookup: CDR1 SGHVS, CDR2 FQNEAQ. V was shortened by 1 base and J by 3 bases, with 13 bases between the two germline ends. CDR3 loop: CASSLELQRDYEQYF. The CDR3 DNA reads as TGTGCCAGCAGCTTAGAGCTACAGAGAGACTACGAGCAGTACTTC.

As for this clonotype: One base away lies a much larger clone, so this may be a sequencing read error. This chain joins TRBV6-1 and TRBJ2-1; 7 nucleotides align to TRBD2. Germline CDR1 MNHNS, CDR2 SASEGT. This CDR3 spans 13 amino acids. V was clipped by 8 bases and J by 9 bases; unmatched bases: 10. CDR3 in DNA: TGTGCCAGCCCCTCCTCGCGGGAGTTTGAGCAGTTCTTC. Protein sequence: CASPSSREFEQFF.

This clonotype was picked up many times. The chain links TRBV4-1 to TRBJ2-7; 7 bases map to TRBD1. CDR1 is MGHRA and CDR2 is YSYEKL in the germline V gene. J lost 2 bases, V lost 2 bases, and 6 bases had no gene match. The CDR3 is made up of 15 amino acids. The CDR3 reads CASSQSRDSAYEQYF. CDR3 DNA: TGCGCCAGCAGCCAATCCCGGGACAGCGCCTACGAGCAGTACTTC.

This clonotype was counted between two and nine times. The V gene is TRBV6-2 or TRBV6-3, the J gene TRBJ2-2, with 10 bases matching TRBD2. Germline assignment: CDR1 MNHEY and CDR2 SVGEGT. This CDR3 is built from 15 residues. The V gene end was trimmed by 6 bases and the J gene end by 1 base; junction bases not matched to a gene: 2. CDR3 nucleotide sequence: TGTGCCAGCAGATTAGCGGGAGGGAACACCGGGGAGCTGTTTTTT. Translated: CASRLAGGNTGELFF.

V and J are TRBV6-1 and TRBJ2-4, with a possible D match to TRBD2 (6 bases). Germline loops: CDR1 MNHNS, CDR2 SASEGT. The CDR3 consists of 15 residues. The V and J ends lost 8 bases and 1 base respectively, with 15 bases between them. CDR3 in amino acids: CASSYNGGAKNIQYF. DNA of the CDR3: TGTGCCAGCTCCTATAATGGGGGGGCCAAAAACATTCAGTACTTC.